The T cell receptor (beta chain) under discussion was sequenced for a study of cytomegalovirus exposure and HLA in healthy donors. Study details: HLA-typed donors were the source of about 85 million unique TCRs, which an early data release held.

The PCR was carried out with 60 Vbeta primers and 13 Jbeta primers. The table came from immunoSEQ multiplex PCR; TCRdb's copy has only in-frame clones and leaves some out. The sample contains 280,000 or so clones, roughly 89% of which appear only once. Study observations and caveats: Some public TCRs appeared in many individuals, while most sequences were rare. Upon later analysis, HLA-associated TCR beta chains proved more clonally expanded than other, equally common chains. Owing to their indistinguishability, certain V segments, notably TRBV6-2 and TRBV6-3, were excluded.

Details on this clone: The antigen remains undetermined.

Germline V gives CDR1 SGHTS, CDR2 YDEGEE. The V segment lost 0 bases and the J segment 5 bases; nucleotides outside the gene matches: 5. This CDR3 spans 14 amino acids. The sample was PBMCs. The clonotype was recovered from a woman aged 18-30 years in good health and CMV-seronegative. This chain links TRBV5-8 with TRBJ2-7; TRBD1 matches 7 bases. The CDR3 nucleotides read TGTGCCAGCAGCTTGGACAGGGGTCCGGACGAGCAGTACTTC. As protein: CASSLDRGPDEQYF. The entire variable domain, with the rest obtained from reference TRBV5-8 and TRBJ2-7, is as follows: EAGVTQSPTHLIKTRGQQATLRCSPISGHTSVYWYQQALGLGLQFLLWYDEGEERNRGNFPPRFSGRQFPNYSSELNVNALELEDSALYLCASSLDRGPDEQYFGPGTRLTVT.